The T cell receptor beta chain described here comes from a study of T cell responses to AZD1222 COVID-19 vaccine. Overall study findings and caveats: Targeting of unmutated variant regions was reportedly seen in nearly half of spike-specific TCRs.

Measured with immunoSEQ multiplex PCR; TCRdb has only the in-frame clones, and not every one. The table includes approximately 210,000 clones, less than 95% detected once. This clone was recorded only once. Its antigen is as yet unknown. Germline V gene data show CDR1 as LNHDA and CDR2 as SQIVND (reference sequence). Losses at the gene ends were 3 bases for V and 2 bases for J; bases not matched to a gene: 5. The CDR3 consists of 16 residues. Specimen: peripheral blood, collected 28 days after the second dose of the MenACWY control vaccine. This sequence originates from an adult who received the MenACWY meningococcal vaccine as a control. The J gene is TRBJ2-1, the V gene TRBV19, with 9 bases that match TRBD2. CDR3 nucleotides: TGTGCCAGTAGTATTCTCCCTAGCGGGACCTACAATGAGCAGTTCTTC. Amino acid sequence: CASSILPSGTYNEQFF.